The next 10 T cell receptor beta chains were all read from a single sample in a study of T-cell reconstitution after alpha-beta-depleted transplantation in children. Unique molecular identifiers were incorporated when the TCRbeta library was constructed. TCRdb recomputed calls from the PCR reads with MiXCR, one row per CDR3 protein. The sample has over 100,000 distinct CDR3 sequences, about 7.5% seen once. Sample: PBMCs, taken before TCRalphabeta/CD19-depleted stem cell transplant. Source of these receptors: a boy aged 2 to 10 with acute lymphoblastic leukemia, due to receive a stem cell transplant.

The CDR3, as DNA: TGTGCCAGCAGCTTAAGGATCCGGGACCTAAGCAATCAGCCCCAGCATTTT. Translating it yields CASSLRIRDLSNQPQHF. V usage is TRBV7-4 and J usage is TRBJ1-5; perhaps TRBD1 as D (5 bases). The germline V gene has CDR1 SGHVT and CDR2 SQSDAQ. The CDR3 contains 17 residues. V lost 2 bases and J lost 1, with 15 bases in between.

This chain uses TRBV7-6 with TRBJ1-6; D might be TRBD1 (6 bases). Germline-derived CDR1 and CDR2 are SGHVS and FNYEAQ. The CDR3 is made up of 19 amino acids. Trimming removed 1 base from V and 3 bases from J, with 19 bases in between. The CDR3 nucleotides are TGTGCCAGCAGCTTAGAGGCCTACAGGGCCGGGGGCTATAATTCACCCCTCCACTTT. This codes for CASSLEAYRAGGYNSPLHF.

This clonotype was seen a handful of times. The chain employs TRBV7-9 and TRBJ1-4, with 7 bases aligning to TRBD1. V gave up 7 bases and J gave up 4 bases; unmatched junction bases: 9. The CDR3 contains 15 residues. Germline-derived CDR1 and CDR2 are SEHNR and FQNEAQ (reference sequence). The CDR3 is CASNPRGQFNEKLFF. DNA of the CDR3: TGTGCCAGCAACCCAAGGGGGCAGTTTAATGAAAAACTGTTTTTT.

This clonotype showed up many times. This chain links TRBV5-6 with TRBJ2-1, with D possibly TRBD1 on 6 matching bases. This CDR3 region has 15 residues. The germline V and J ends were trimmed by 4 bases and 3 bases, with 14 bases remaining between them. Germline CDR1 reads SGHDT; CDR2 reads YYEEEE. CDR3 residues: CASSTWTANYNEQFF. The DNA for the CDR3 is TGTGCCAGCAGCACTTGGACAGCAAACTACAATGAGCAGTTCTTC.

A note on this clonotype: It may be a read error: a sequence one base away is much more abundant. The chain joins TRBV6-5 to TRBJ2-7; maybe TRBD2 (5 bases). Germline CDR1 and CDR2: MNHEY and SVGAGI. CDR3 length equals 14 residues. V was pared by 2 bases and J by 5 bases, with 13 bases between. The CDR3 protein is CASSYRAVTHEQYF. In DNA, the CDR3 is TGTGCCAGCAGTTACCGAGCGGTTACCCACGAGCAGTACTTC.

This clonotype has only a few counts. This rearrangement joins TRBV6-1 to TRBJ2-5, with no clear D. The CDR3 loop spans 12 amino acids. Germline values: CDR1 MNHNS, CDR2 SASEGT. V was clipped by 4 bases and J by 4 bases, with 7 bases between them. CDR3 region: CASSAKRETQYF. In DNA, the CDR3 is TGTGCCAGCAGTGCGAAGCGAGAGACCCAGTACTTC.

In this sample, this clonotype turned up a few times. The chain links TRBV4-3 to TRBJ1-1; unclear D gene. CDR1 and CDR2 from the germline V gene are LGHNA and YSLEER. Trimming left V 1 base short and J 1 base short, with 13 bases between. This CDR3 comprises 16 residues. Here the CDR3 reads CASSQGKGRGNTEAFF. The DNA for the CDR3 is TGCGCCAGCAGCCAAGGGAAAGGACGTGGGAACACTGAAGCTTTCTTT.

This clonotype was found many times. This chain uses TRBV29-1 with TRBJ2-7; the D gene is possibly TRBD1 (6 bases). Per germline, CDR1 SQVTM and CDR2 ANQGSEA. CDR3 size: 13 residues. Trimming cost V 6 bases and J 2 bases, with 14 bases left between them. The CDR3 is CSVTNREPYEQYF. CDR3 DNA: TGCAGCGTCACCAACAGGGAGCCCTACGAGCAGTACTTC.

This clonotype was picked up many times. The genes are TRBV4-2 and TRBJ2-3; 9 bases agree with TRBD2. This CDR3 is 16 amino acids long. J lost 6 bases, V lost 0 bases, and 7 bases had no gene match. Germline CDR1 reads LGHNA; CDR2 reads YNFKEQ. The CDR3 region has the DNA TGTGCCAGCAGCCAAGAGGGGGCTAGCGGGGCGGATACGCAGTATTTT. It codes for CASSQEGASGADTQYF.

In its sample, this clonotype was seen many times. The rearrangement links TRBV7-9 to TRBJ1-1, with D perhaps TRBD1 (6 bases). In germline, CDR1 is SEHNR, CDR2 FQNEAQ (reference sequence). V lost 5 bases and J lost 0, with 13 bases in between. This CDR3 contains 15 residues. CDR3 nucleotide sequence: TGTGCCAGCAGCCCCCCGGACAGTCTGAACACTGAAGCTTTCTTT. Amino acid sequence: CASSPPDSLNTEAFF.